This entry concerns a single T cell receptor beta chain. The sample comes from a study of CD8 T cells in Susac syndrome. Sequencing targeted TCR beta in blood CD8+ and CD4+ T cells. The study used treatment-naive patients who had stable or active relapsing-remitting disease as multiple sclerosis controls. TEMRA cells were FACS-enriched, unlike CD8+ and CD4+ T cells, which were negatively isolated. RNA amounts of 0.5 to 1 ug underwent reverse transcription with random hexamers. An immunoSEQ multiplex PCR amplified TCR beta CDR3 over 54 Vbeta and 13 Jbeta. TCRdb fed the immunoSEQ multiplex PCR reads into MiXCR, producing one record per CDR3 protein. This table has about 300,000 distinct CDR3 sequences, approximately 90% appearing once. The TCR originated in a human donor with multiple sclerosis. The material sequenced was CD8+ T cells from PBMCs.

The CDR3 spells CSAGTGATYEQYF. CDR3 coding DNA: TGCAGTGCTGGGACAGGAGCCACCTACGAGCAGTACTTC. This chain joins TRBV20-1 and TRBJ2-7; 8 nucleotides agree with TRBD1. The CDR3 has 13 residues. V shed 5 bases, J shed 2 bases, and the junction held 5 bases outside the gene matches. Looked up from germline, CDR1 is DFQATT and CDR2 is SNEGSKA (reference sequence).